This TCR beta chain comes out of a study of blood T cell repertoires in COVID-19. Overall study: Samples taken during acute and convalescent COVID-19 were collected in the United States, Italy and Spain.

Method: immunoSEQ multiplex PCR; TCRdb's copy keeps in-frame clones and lacks some. The table includes 450,000 to 500,000 clones, approximately 85% detected once. With V trimmed by 4 bases and J by 0 bases, 7 bases remained unmatched. CDR1 and CDR2 from the germline V gene are WNHNN and SYGVQD (reference sequence). This CDR3 is built from 17 residues. The sequence came from a human donor in a cohort sampled during active COVID-19. The chain joins TRBV10-1 to TRBJ2-7; 12 nucleotides match TRBD2. Material for sequencing was peripheral blood. CDR3 DNA: TGCGCCAGCAGTGGAGGACTAGCGGGGTTCCCCTCCTACGAGCAGTACTTC. It is translated as CASSGGLAGFPSYEQYF.